The subject of this entry is one T cell receptor (beta chain). J gave up 5 bases and V 4 bases, and 0 bases lay outside the gene matches. Germline assignment: CDR1 SGHRS and CDR2 YFSETQ. The CDR3 totals 12 residues. This sample was taken from a study of blood T cell repertoires in COVID-19. Study-level information: PBMCs, B-cell-depleted T cells, or T cells provided the cDNA or gDNA that made up the material.

Source study methods: Amplification of reference gene primers provided the estimated nucleated cell counts. Only in-frame clones appear in the TCRdb table, and some are missing; sequencing was by immunoSEQ multiplex PCR. V and J calls and clone size are those listed in that table; D and trimming were worked out from the DNA. The data hold about 140,000 clones, with roughly 84% observed a single time. Participants were aged roughly 18 to 90 years, lived in 25 or so US areas, and enrolled virtually. The TCR sequence derives from a man aged 35-49 years with acute COVID-19. Sequenced material: PBMCs or T cells enriched from blood (not recorded which). The gene calls are TRBV5-1 and TRBJ2-3, with 8 positions matching TRBD2. The DNA of the CDR3 is TGCGCCAGCAGCCGGGAGGGAGATACGCAGTATTTT. It yields the protein CASSREGDTQYF.